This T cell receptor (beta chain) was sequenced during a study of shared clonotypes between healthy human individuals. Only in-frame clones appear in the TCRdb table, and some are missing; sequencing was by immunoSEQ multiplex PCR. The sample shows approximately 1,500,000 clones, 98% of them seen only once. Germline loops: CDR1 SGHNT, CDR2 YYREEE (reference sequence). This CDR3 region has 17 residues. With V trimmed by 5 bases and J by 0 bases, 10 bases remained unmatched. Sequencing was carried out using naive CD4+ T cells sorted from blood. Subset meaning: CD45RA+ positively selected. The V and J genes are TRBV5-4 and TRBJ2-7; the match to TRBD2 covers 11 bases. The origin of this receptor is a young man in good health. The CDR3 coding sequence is TGTGCCAGCAGTTTAGCGGGAGGGTCGATTAGCTCCTACGAGCAGTACTTC. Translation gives CASSLAGGSISSYEQYF.